A selection of T cell receptor beta chains follows, all from one sample in a study of PD-1 blockade in classical Hodgkin lymphoma. Measured with immunoSEQ multiplex PCR; TCRdb has only the in-frame clones, and not every one. The top ten clones hold approximately 2.4% of a sample with approximately 79,000 clones, 80% to 95% of them seen once. This specimen was peripheral blood mononuclear cells (PBMCs), taken before the second cycle of nivolumab. Source of these receptors: a human donor with classical Hodgkin lymphoma. CDR3s include the opening cysteine and the closing phenylalanine or tryptophan. D genes are given only for firm matches. Only some rows state a clone size, as once, few, many or a class for expanded clones.

>TRBV27|12|.|TRBJ2-7|.
CASSSAIYEQYF
TGTGCCAGCAGTTCCGCAATCTACGAGCAGTACTTC
>TRBV5-4|13|.|TRBJ2-5|.
CASSRGIPETQYF
TGTGCCAGCAGCCGAGGGATACCAGAGACCCAGTACTTC
>TRBV27|17|.|TRBJ2-1|few
CASSLQRLVHSYNEQFF
TGTGCCAGCAGCTTGCAGCGACTAGTACACTCCTACAATGAGCAGTTCTTC
>TRBV6-1|12|.|TRBJ1-4|.
CAGGGEWEKLFF
TGTGCCGGCGGGGGGGAATGGGAAAAACTGTTTTTT
>TRBV28|15|.|TRBJ1-2|once
CASSSRWGVSYGYTF
TGTGCCAGCAGTTCCCGGTGGGGGGTTTCCTATGGCTACACCTTC
>TRBV6-4|13|.|TRBJ2-7|.
CATSDSGSYEQYF
TGTGCCACCTCCGACTCTGGCTCCTACGAGCAGTACTTC
>TRBV28|12|.|TRBJ2-7|.
CASSLGQYEQYF
TGTGCCAGCAGTTTAGGACAGTACGAGCAGTACTTC
>TRBV6-1|13|TRBD1|TRBJ2-7|.
CASDRQGWYEQYF
TGTGCCAGCGATCGACAGGGTTGGTACGAGCAGTACTTC
>TRBV6-1|15|.|TRBJ2-1|.
CASSERWTERNEQFF
TGTGCCAGCAGTGAACGCTGGACTGAACGCAATGAGCAGTTCTTC
>TRBV30|12|.|TRBJ2-7|.
CAWRSTPYEQYF
TGTGCCTGGAGGAGTACACCCTACGAGCAGTACTTC
>TRBV5-1|14|TRBD1|TRBJ1-3|.
CASSLGQGGNTIYF
TGCGCCAGCAGCTTAGGACAGGGGGGAAACACCATATATTTT
>TRBV19|14|TRBD1|TRBJ1-2|.
CASSEGAANYGYTF
TGTGCCAGTAGTGAGGGGGCAGCTAACTATGGCTACACCTTC
>TRBV7-2|13|.|TRBJ1-1|.
CASSLAGSAEAFF
TGTGCCAGCAGCTTAGCCGGTTCAGCCGAAGCTTTCTTT
>TRBV25-1|13|.|TRBJ2-3|.
CASSEYGVGTQYF
TGTGCCAGCAGTGAATACGGGGTGGGTACGCAGTATTTT
>TRBV5-4|15|TRBD2|TRBJ2-7|.
CASSLYGRDLYEQYF
TGTGCCAGCAGCTTGTACGGGAGGGACCTCTACGAGCAGTACTTC
>TRBV6-1|15|.|TRBJ2-5|.
CASSDWDNEGETQYF
TGTGCCAGCAGTGACTGGGACAACGAAGGGGAGACCCAGTACTTC
>TRBV7-7|17|TRBD2|TRBJ2-5|.
CASSLSGLAGGKETQYF
TGTGCTAGCAGCTTATCAGGACTAGCGGGAGGGAAGGAGACCCAGTACTTC
>TRBV5-8|14|TRBD1|TRBJ2-7|.
CASSRGQNSYEQYF
TGTGCCAGCAGCCGGGGACAGAATTCCTACGAGCAGTACTTC
>TRBV4-2|18|TRBD1|TRBJ2-6|.
CASSSPGGVVSGANVLTF
TGTGCCAGCAGCAGTCCAGGGGGCGTTGTTTCTGGGGCCAACGTCCTGACTTTC
>TRBV19|16|.|TRBJ1-2|once
CASTHRPGAVGYGYTF
TGTGCCAGTACCCATAGACCGGGGGCGGTTGGGTATGGCTACACCTTC
>TRBV19|13|.|TRBJ2-2|.
CAIRIPNTGELFF
TGTGCCATTCGGATTCCGAACACCGGGGAGCTGTTTTTT
>TRBV5-5|15|.|TRBJ1-2|.
CASSFSAFGDYGYTF
TGTGCCAGCAGCTTCTCCGCATTTGGGGACTATGGCTACACCTTC
>TRBV5-1|14|.|TRBJ1-2|.
CASSLGGAALGYTF
TGCGCCAGCAGCTTGGGGGGCGCGGCCCTTGGCTACACCTTC
>TRBV7-9|19|TRBD1|TRBJ2-6|.
CASSPNYGQGFSGANVLTF
TGTGCCAGCAGCCCGAACTATGGACAGGGGTTCTCTGGGGCCAACGTCCTGACTTTC
>TRBV28|16|.|TRBJ2-7|.
CASSPSSRGVLWEQYF
TGTGCCAGCAGTCCTTCCTCACGTGGGGTCCTTTGGGAGCAGTACTTC
>TRBV29-1|13|TRBD2|TRBJ2-7|.
CSVAPVGGYEQYF
TGCAGCGTTGCGCCAGTGGGGGGGTACGAGCAGTACTTC
>TRBV6-6|12|.|TRBJ2-7|.
CASSYPTYEQYF
TGTGCCAGCAGTTACCCTACTTACGAGCAGTACTTC
>TRBV10-2|13|.|TRBJ2-7|.
CASRGDPLGEQYF
TGCGCCAGCAGGGGGGACCCTCTGGGCGAGCAGTACTTC
>TRBV10-1|15|.|TRBJ1-4|.
CASSESRGINEKLFF
TGCGCCAGCAGTGAGTCGAGGGGGATTAATGAAAAACTGTTTTTT
>TRBV27|13|.|TRBJ2-7|once
CASTQVPPYEQYF
TGTGCCAGCACCCAGGTTCCCCCCTACGAGCAGTACTTC
>TRBV7-2|17|.|TRBJ1-1|few
CASSLAPSGPMNTEAFF
TGTGCCAGCAGCTTAGCACCCTCAGGGCCCATGAACACTGAAGCTTTCTTT
>TRBV18|15|.|TRBJ1-5|once
CASSPGRDGNQPQHF
TGTGCCAGCTCACCAGGCAGGGACGGGAATCAGCCCCAGCATTTT
>TRBV30|13|.|TRBJ1-1|few
CAWSTNSGTEAFF
TGTGCCTGGAGTACCAACAGCGGCACTGAAGCTTTCTTT
>TRBV28|15|.|TRBJ1-5|.
CASRGTPYSNQPQHF
TGTGCCAGCAGAGGGACACCCTATAGCAATCAGCCCCAGCATTTT
>TRBV7-2|16|TRBD2|TRBJ2-7|.
CASSLVPSGITYEQYF
TGTGCCAGCAGCTTAGTTCCTAGCGGGATCACCTACGAGCAGTACTTC
>TRBV5-1|13|TRBD1|TRBJ1-2|.
CASSQGANYGYTF
TGCGCCAGCAGCCAGGGGGCAAACTATGGCTACACCTTC
>TRBV28|14|.|TRBJ1-3|.
CASSPLSSGNTIYF
TGTGCCAGCAGTCCCCTTAGCTCTGGAAACACCATATATTTT
>TRBV6-5|12|.|TRBJ1-4|.
CASSRTDEKLFF
TGTGCCAGCAGTCGGACAGATGAAAAACTGTTTTTT
>TRBV30|11|.|TRBJ1-2|.
CAAGIFYGYTF
TGTGCCGCCGGGATTTTCTATGGCTACACCTTC
>TRBV18|16|.|TRBJ2-1|.
CASSSAAGGDYNEQFF
TGTGCCAGCTCATCCGCCGCAGGGGGGGATTACAATGAGCAGTTCTTC
>TRBV7-2|12|.|TRBJ1-2|.
CASSLVFRGYTF
TGTGCCAGCAGCTTAGTCTTCCGTGGCTACACCTTC
>TRBV4-1|16|.|TRBJ1-4|.
CASSQDPMGIGEKLFF
TGCGCCAGCAGCCAAGATCCAATGGGGATTGGGGAAAAACTGTTTTTT
>TRBV28|12|.|TRBJ2-7|.
CASNRVDREQYF
TGTGCCAGCAACCGTGTGGATCGGGAGCAGTACTTC
>TRBV6-1|13|TRBD1|TRBJ2-3|.
CASRTGGRDTQYF
TGTGCCAGTCGGACAGGGGGCAGAGATACGCAGTATTTT
>TRBV29-1|11|.|TRBJ1-1|.
CSVSLNTEAFF
TGCAGCGTTTCTTTGAACACTGAAGCTTTCTTT
>TRBV10-3|17|.|TRBJ2-6|.
CAISEWILSSGANVLTF
TGTGCCATCAGTGAATGGATCCTGAGCTCTGGGGCCAACGTCCTGACTTTC
>TRBV5-1|15|.|TRBJ2-7|.
CASSFARAGTVEQYF
TGCGCCAGCAGCTTCGCTCGAGCAGGGACTGTCGAGCAGTACTTC
>TRBV4-1|16|TRBD2|TRBJ2-7|.
CASSHHFGTSTYEQYF
TGCGCCAGCAGCCACCACTTTGGGACTAGCACCTACGAGCAGTACTTC
>TRBV7-2|14|.|TRBJ1-5|once
CASSLRQGGQPQHF
TGTGCCAGCAGCTTAAGGCAGGGTGGACAGCCCCAGCATTTT
>TRBV19|15|TRBD2|TRBJ2-1|.
CASRLTSGRANEQFF
TGTGCCAGTAGGCTGACTAGCGGGAGGGCCAATGAGCAGTTCTTC
>TRBV7-9|15|TRBD2|TRBJ2-7|.
CASSSPTSGKYEQYF
TGTGCCAGCAGCTCCCCCACTAGCGGGAAATACGAGCAGTACTTC
>TRBV27|15|.|TRBJ1-1|once
CASSSLRPTNTEAFF
TGTGCCAGCAGTTCCCTACGCCCGACCAACACTGAAGCTTTCTTT
>TRBV27|12|.|TRBJ2-1|.
CASWTSYNEQFF
TGTGCCTCCTGGACTTCATACAATGAGCAGTTCTTC
>TRBV28|16|TRBD1|TRBJ2-7|.
CASSPPRQGILYEQYF
TGTGCCAGCAGCCCGCCCCGACAGGGCATACTCTACGAGCAGTACTTC